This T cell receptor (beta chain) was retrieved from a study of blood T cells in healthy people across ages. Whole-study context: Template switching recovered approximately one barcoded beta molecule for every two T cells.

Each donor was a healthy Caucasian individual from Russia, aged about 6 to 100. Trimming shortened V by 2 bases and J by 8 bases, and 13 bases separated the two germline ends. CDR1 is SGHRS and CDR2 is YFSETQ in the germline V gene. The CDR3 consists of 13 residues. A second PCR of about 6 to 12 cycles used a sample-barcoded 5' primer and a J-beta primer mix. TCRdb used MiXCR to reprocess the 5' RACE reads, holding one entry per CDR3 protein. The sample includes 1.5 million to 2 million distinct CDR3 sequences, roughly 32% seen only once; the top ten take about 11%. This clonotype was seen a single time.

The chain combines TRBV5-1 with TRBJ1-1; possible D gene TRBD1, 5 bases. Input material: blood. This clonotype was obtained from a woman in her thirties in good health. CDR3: CASSFRESGEAFF. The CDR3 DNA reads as TGCGCCAGCAGCTTCAGGGAATCTGGAGAAGCTTTCTTT.